This TCR beta chain was recovered during a study of T-cell reconstitution after alpha-beta-depleted transplantation in children. Study-level results: Some patients showed high day-60 TCRbeta diversity, which derived from surviving recipient T cells and thymic progenitors. One year after transplant, T-cell counts and diversity came mostly from newly produced T cells.

The CDR3 is 17 residues long. In germline, CDR1 is DFQATT, CDR2 SNEGSKA (reference sequence). This clonotype has just a few counts. As yet, its antigen is unknown. Mismatch with germline at one junction end may stem from a read error. TCRbeta library construction was performed incorporating unique molecular identifiers. TCRdb analysed the PCR reads with MiXCR anew, one entry per CDR3 protein. There are 280,000 or so distinct CDR3 sequences in the sample; more than 9% occur only once, and 23% lies in the top ten. The V call is TRBV20-1, the J call TRBJ2-7, with 9 bases matching TRBD2. The clonotype originates from a male patient under 10 years old who had a stem cell transplant for chronic granulomatous disease, so the T cells may come from the graft donor. Specimen: peripheral blood, collected 180 days after TCRalphabeta/CD19-depleted stem cell transplant. The CDR3 bases are TGCTGTGCTAGAGATATTTTGTGGACTAGCGATCCCTACGAGCAGTACTTC. Translated: CCARDILWTSDPYEQYF.